This T cell receptor beta chain was obtained from a study of CD8 T cells in Susac syndrome. An input of roughly 0.5 to 1 ug of RNA was subjected to reverse transcription using random hexamers. Amplification of the TCR beta CDR3 was carried out by immunoSEQ multiplex PCR, which spanned a total of 54 Vbeta and 13 Jbeta segments. MiXCR was run by TCRdb on the immunoSEQ multiplex PCR reads, yielding one entry per CDR3 protein. The sample records about 300,000 distinct CDR3 sequences, around 85% being singletons. Blood CD8+ and CD4+ T cells underwent high-throughput TCR beta sequencing. Sequenced: CD8+ T cells from PBMCs. This sequence originates from a human donor with multiple sclerosis.

The CDR3 region has the DNA TGTGCCAGTAGTGTAGGACAGGGAGGTCTCACTGAAGCTTTCTTT. This translates into CASSVGQGGLTEAFF. V usage is TRBV19 and J usage is TRBJ1-1, with 8 bases identical to TRBD1. Unmatched junction bases numbered 9, after V lost 5 bases and J lost 4 bases. The CDR3 runs to 15 residues. The germline V gene encodes CDR1 LNHDA and CDR2 SQIVND (reference sequence).